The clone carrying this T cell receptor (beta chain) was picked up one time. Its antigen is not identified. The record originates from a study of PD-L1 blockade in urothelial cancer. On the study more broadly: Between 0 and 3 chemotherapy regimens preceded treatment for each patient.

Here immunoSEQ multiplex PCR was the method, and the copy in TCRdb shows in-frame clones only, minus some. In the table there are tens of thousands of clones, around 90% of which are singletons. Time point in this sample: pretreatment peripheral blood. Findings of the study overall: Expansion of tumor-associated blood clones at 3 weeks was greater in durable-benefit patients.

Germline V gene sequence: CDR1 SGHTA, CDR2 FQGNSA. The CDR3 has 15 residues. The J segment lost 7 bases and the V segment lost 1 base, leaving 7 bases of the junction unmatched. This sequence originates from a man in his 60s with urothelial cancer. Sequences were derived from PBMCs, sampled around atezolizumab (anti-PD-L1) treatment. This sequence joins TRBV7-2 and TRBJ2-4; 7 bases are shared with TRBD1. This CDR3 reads CASSLDRQGWNIQYF. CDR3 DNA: TGTGCCAGCAGCTTAGACCGACAGGGTTGGAACATTCAGTACTTC.